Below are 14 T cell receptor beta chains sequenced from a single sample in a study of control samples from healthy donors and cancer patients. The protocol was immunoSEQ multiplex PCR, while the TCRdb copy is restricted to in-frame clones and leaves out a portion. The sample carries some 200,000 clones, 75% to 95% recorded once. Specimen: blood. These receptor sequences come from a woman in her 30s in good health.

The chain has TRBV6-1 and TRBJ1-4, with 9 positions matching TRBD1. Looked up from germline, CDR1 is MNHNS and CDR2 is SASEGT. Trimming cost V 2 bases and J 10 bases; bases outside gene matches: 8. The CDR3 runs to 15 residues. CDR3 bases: TGTGCCAGCAGTGAATCGTCGACAGGGGGAGGAAAACTGTTTTTT. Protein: CASSESSTGGGKLFF.

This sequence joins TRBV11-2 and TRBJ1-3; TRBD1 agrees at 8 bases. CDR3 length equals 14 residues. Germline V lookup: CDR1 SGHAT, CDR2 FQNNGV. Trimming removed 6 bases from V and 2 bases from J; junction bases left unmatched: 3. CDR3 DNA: TGTGCCAGCAGAGAGGACAGGGCTGGAAACACCATATATTTT. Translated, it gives CASREDRAGNTIYF.

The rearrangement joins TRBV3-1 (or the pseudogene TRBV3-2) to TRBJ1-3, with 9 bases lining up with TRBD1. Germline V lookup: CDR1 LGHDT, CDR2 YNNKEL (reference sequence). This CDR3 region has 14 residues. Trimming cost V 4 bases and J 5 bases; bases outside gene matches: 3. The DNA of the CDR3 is TGTGCCAGCAGCCGGGACAGGGCGCGAAACACCATATATTTT. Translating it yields CASSRDRARNTIYF.

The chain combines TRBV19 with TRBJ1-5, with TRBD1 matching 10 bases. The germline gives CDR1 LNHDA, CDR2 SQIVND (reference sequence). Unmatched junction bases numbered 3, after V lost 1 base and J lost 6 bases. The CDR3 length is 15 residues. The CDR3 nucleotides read TGTGCCAGTAGTATAGGACAGGGGGCAGGTCAGCCCCAGCATTTT. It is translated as CASSIGQGAGQPQHF.

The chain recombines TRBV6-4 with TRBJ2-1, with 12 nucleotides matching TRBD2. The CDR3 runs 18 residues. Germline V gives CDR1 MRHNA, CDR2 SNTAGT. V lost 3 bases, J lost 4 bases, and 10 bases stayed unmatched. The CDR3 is CASSDITTSGGHYNEQFF. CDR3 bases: TGTGCCAGCAGTGATATAACGACTAGCGGGGGCCATTACAATGAGCAGTTCTTC.

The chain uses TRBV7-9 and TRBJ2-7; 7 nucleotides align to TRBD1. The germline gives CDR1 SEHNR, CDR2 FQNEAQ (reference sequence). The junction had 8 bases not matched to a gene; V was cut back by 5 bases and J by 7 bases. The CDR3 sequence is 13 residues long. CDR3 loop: CASSGQDFWEQYF. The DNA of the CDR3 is TGTGCCAGCAGCGGACAGGACTTTTGGGAGCAGTACTTC.

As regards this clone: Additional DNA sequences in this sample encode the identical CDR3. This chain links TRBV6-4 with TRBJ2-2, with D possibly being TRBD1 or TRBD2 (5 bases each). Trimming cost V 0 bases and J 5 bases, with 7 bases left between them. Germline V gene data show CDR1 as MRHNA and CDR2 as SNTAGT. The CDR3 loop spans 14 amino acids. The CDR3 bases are TGTGCCAGCAGTGACTCTGGGACGACCGGGGAGCTGTTTTTT. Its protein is CASSDSGTTGELFF.

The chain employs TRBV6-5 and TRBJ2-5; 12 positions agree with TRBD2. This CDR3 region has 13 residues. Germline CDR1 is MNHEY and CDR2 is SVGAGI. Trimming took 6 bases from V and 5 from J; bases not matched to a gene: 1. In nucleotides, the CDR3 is TGTGCCAGCAGGCTAGCGGGAGGGGAGACCCAGTACTTC. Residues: CASRLAGGETQYF.

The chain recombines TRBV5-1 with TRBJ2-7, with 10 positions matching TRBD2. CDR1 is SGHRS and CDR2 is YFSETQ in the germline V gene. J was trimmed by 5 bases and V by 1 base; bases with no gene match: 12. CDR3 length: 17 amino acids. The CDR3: CASSLSIGLAGAHEQYF. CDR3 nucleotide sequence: TGCGCCAGCAGCTTGTCTATCGGCCTAGCGGGAGCCCACGAGCAGTACTTC.

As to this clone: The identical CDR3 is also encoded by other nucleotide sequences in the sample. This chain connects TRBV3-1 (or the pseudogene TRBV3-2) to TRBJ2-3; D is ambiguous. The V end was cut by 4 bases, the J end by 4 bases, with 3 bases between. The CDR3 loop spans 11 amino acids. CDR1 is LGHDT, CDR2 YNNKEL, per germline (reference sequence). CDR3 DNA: TGTGCCAGCAGCCGAGCAGATACGCAGTATTTT. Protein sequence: CASSRADTQYF.

The DNA for the CDR3 is TGTGCCAGTAGTCGACAGCCCGAACTCTATGGCTACACCTTC. Translation: CASSRQPELYGYTF. The chain combines TRBV19 with TRBJ1-2, with D maybe TRBD1 (5 bases). The CDR3 is 14 residues long. Germline CDR1 and CDR2: LNHDA and SQIVND (reference sequence). V shed 5 bases and J shed 4 bases, with 14 bases lying between them.

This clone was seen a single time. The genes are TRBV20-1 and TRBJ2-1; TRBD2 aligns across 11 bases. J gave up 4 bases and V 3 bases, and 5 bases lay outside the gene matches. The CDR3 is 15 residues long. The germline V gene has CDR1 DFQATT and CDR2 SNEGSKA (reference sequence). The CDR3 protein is CSASGLAGGYNEQFF. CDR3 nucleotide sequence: TGCAGTGCTAGTGGGCTAGCGGGAGGATACAATGAGCAGTTCTTC.

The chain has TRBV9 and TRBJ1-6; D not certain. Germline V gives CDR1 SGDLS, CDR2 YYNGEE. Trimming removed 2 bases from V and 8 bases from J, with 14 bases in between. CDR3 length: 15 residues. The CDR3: CASSVMAQRDSPLHF. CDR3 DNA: TGTGCCAGCAGCGTTATGGCCCAGAGGGATTCACCCCTCCACTTT. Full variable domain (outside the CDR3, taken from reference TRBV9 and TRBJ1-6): DSGVTQTPKHLITATGQRVTLRCSPRSGDLSVYWYQQSLDQGLQFLIQYYNGEERAKGNILERFSAQQFPDLHSELNLSSLELGDSALYFCASSVMAQRDSPLHFGNGTRLTVT.

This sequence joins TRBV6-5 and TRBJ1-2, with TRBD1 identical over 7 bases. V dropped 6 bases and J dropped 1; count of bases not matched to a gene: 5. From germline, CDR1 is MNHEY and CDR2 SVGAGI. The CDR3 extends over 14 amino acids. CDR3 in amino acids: CASRTRGVNYGYTF. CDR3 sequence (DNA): TGTGCCAGCAGGACCAGGGGGGTTAACTATGGCTACACCTTC.